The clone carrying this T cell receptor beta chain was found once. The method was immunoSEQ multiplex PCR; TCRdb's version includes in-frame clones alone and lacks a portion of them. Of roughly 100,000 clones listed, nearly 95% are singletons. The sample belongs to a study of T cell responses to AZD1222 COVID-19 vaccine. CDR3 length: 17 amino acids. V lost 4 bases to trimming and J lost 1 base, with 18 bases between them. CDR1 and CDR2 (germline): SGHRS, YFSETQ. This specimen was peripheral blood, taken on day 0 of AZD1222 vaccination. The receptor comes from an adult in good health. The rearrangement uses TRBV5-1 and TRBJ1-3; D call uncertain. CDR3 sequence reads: CASSPDGRPFSGNTIYF. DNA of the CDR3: TGCGCCAGCAGCCCAGACGGGAGGCCCTTTTCTGGAAACACCATATATTTT.